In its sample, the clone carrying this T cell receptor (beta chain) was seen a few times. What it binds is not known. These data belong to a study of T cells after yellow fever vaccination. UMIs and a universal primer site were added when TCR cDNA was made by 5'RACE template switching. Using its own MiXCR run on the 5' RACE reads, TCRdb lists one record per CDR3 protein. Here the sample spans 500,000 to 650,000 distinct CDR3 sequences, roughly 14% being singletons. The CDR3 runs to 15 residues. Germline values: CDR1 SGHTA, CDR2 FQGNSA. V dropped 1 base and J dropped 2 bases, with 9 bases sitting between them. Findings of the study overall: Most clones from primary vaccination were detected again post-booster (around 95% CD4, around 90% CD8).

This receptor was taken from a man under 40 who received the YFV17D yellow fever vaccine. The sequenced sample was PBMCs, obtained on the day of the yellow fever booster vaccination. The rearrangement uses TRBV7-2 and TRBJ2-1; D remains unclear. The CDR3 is CASSLEVRPYNEQFF. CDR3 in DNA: TGTGCCAGCAGCTTAGAGGTCCGCCCCTACAATGAGCAGTTCTTC.